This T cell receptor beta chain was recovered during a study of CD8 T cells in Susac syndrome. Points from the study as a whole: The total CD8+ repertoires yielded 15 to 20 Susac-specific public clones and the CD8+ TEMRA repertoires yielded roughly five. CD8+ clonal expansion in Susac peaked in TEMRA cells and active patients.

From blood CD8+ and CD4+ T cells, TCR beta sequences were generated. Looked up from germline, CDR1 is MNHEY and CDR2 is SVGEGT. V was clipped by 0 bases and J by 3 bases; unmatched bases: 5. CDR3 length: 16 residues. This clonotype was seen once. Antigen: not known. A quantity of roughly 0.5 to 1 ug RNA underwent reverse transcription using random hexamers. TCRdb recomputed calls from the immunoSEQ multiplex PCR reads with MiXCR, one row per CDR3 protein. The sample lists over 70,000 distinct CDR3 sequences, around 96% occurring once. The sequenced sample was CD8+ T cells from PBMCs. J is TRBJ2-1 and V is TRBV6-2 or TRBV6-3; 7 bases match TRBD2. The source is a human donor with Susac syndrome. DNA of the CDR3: TGTGCCAGCAGTTACTCTCCGCGGGGGAACTACAATGAGCAGTTCTTC. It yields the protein CASSYSPRGNYNEQFF.